These 21 T cell receptor beta chains were all obtained from the same sample, sequenced in a study of identical twins. From the 5' RACE reads, TCRdb called clonotypes with MiXCR, one entry per CDR3 protein. Here the sample spans 1.5 million to 2 million distinct CDR3 sequences, about 32% being singletons. Sequenced sample: cord blood. The receptor source for this set is a newborn girl in good health.

The rearrangement links TRBV6-5 to TRBJ1-1, with D hard to call. The germline gives CDR1 MNHEY, CDR2 SVGAGI. V gave up 4 bases and J gave up 4 bases, with 13 bases separating them. The CDR3 is made up of 14 amino acids. The CDR3 bases are TGTGCCAGCAGTTCCCCATTGGCGCTCACTGAAGCTTTCTTT. Protein product: CASSSPLALTEAFF.

This sequence joins TRBV7-2 and TRBJ2-5; possibly TRBD2 for D (5 bases). The J call may be incorrect, as the DNA end agrees better with TRBJ2-7. Germline V gene lookup returns CDR1 SGHTA and CDR2 FQGNSA. CDR3 length equals 14 residues. The CDR3 here is CASSLGGSAREQYF. The CDR3, as DNA: TGTGCCAGCAGCTTAGGCGGGTCCGCGCGCGAGCAGTACTTC.

This clonotype was observed a handful of times. The V and J genes are TRBV27 and TRBJ1-5; TRBD1 aligns across 10 bases. The CDR3 is made up of 14 amino acids. CDR1 and CDR2 (germline): MNHEY, SMNVEV (reference sequence). V lost 9 bases and J lost 10; bases outside the gene matches: 12. The CDR3 here is CASSADRGLGPQHF. DNA of the CDR3: TGTGCCAGTTCGGCGGACAGGGGGTTAGGACCCCAGCATTTT.

This clonotype was detected a few times. The chain employs TRBV12-3 or TRBV12-4 and TRBJ1-2, with a tentative D call TRBD1 (5 bases). V lost 7 bases to trimming and J lost 9 bases, with 12 bases between them. The CDR3 is made up of 11 amino acids. The DNA for the CDR3 is TGTGCCAGCACGACGGGGGGTCGCTACACCTTC. Translated, it gives CASTTGGRYTF.

This rearrangement joins TRBV5-6 to TRBJ1-1; D unclear. The CDR3 covers 13 residues. Germline CDR1 is SGHDT and CDR2 is YYEEEE. Trimming took 4 bases from V and 3 from J, leaving 10 bases between them. CDR3 residues: CASSTDGYTEAFF. CDR3 coding DNA: TGTGCCAGCAGCACCGACGGTTACACTGAAGCTTTCTTT.

The rearrangement links TRBV12-3 or TRBV12-4 to TRBJ2-1, with D tentatively TRBD2 (5 bases). Trimming cost V 7 bases and J 9 bases, with 19 bases left between them. There are 14 residues in the CDR3. CDR3 protein: CASTPRVARGEQFF. DNA of the CDR3: TGTGCCAGCACCCCCCGGGTAGCGAGAGGTGAGCAGTTCTTC.

This clonotype was seen a few times. J is TRBJ2-5 and V is TRBV7-9; maybe TRBD2 (6 bases). V was pared by 2 bases and J by 5 bases, with 15 bases between. Germline CDR1 SEHNR, CDR2 FQNEAQ (reference sequence). The CDR3 spans 15 residues. The CDR3 region is CASSLPWEVVETQYF. The CDR3 DNA sequence: TGTGCCAGCAGCTTACCGTGGGAGGTAGTTGAGACCCAGTACTTC.

A single count supports this clonotype. The genes are TRBV28 and TRBJ1-5; unclear D gene. CDR1 is MDHEN, CDR2 SYDVKM, per germline. The V and J ends lost 6 bases and 0 bases respectively, with 18 bases between them. CDR3 size: 17 residues. The CDR3 reads CASSPYGGSYSNQPQHF. The CDR3 bases are TGTGCCAGCAGCCCATACGGCGGATCGTATAGCAATCAGCCCCAGCATTTT.

This clonotype appeared a few times. The chain joins TRBV6-5 to TRBJ1-2, with 9 bases aligning to TRBD1. The CDR3 is 18 residues long. The J segment lost 2 bases and the V segment lost 0 bases, leaving 10 bases of the junction unmatched. Per the germline V gene, CDR1 is MNHEY and CDR2 is SVGAGI. CDR3 sequence (DNA): TGTGCCAGCAGTTACTCGAGAGGGTCCGGGACAGGGAACTATGGCTACACCTTC. Translating gives CASSYSRGSGTGNYGYTF.

In this sample, this clonotype turned up many times. The rearrangement uses TRBV29-1 and TRBJ1-2; perhaps TRBD1 as D (5 bases). The CDR3 is 12 amino acids. V lost 6 bases and J lost 2, with 10 bases in between. The germline V gene encodes CDR1 SQVTM and CDR2 ANQGSEA. The CDR3 region has the DNA TGCAGCGTGGCAGGGCCCAACTATGGCTACACCTTC. Encoded protein: CSVAGPNYGYTF. Based on the CDR3 plus reference TRBV29-1 and TRBJ1-2, the full variable domain is SAVISQKPSRDICQRGTSLTIQCQVDSQVTMMFWYRQQPGQSLTLIATANQGSEATYESGFVIDKFPISRPNLTFSTLTVSNMSPEDSSIYLCSVAGPNYGYTFGSGTRLTVV.

This clonotype was observed at least ten times. At one of its ends the junction is not consistent with the germline gene, which may arise from a read error. The chain links TRBV5-1 to TRBJ2-7, with 7 nucleotides matching TRBD1. Germline values: CDR1 SGHRS, CDR2 YFSETQ. This CDR3 spans 13 amino acids. The CDR3 region is CASSWDRGNEQYF. The CDR3 DNA is TGTGCCAGCAGTTGGGACAGAGGAAACGAGCAGTACTTC.

This clonotype turned up a few times. The V call is TRBV7-9, the J call TRBJ2-7; no firm D call. V was cut by 5 bases and J by 1 base, with 12 bases left in between. Germline V gene data show CDR1 as SEHNR and CDR2 as FQNEAQ (reference sequence). The CDR3 loop spans 14 amino acids. The CDR3 nucleotides are TGTGCCAGCAGCCCCCGTCAGCCTTCCTACGAGCAGTACTTC. It specifies CASSPRQPSYEQYF.

A few counts support this clonotype. The chain joins TRBV27 to TRBJ2-1; 11 bases align to TRBD2. V was clipped by 4 bases and J by 5 bases; unmatched bases: 10. Looked up from germline, CDR1 is MNHEY and CDR2 is SMNVEV (reference sequence). This CDR3 region has 17 residues. The CDR3 region has the DNA TGTGCCAGCAGTTCCGGTAGCGGGGGGGCACGTCACAATGAGCAGTTCTTC. This translates into CASSSGSGGARHNEQFF.

This clonotype was observed a few times. V and J are TRBV12-3 or TRBV12-4 and TRBJ2-1, with no clear D. With 1 base removed from V and 8 bases from J, the gap between germline ends came to 12 bases. There are 14 residues in the CDR3. The CDR3 here is CASSLVWVNHEQFF. CDR3 DNA sequence: TGTGCCAGCAGTTTAGTATGGGTAAACCATGAGCAGTTCTTC.

This clonotype was seen only a few times. The chain carries TRBV5-1 and TRBJ1-4; 7 bases agree with TRBD1. The germline V gene has CDR1 SGHRS and CDR2 YFSETQ. The CDR3 totals 15 residues. Unmatched junction bases numbered 4, after V lost 2 bases and J lost 3 bases. CDR3 sequence: CASSLRTGPNEKLFF. CDR3 bases: TGCGCCAGCAGCTTAAGGACAGGACCTAATGAAAAACTGTTTTTT. Drawing the rest from reference TRBV5-1 and TRBJ1-4, the complete variable domain is KAGVTQTPRYLIKTRGQQVTLSCSPISGHRSVSWYQQTPGQGLQFLFEYFSETQRNKGNFPGRFSGRQFSNSRSEMNVSTLELGDSALYLCASSLRTGPNEKLFFGSGTQLSVL.

There are a few counts of this clonotype. The chain carries TRBV25-1 and TRBJ1-2; D gene uncertain. Between the trimmed V and J ends, which lost 4 bases and 4 bases, there was a span of 13 bases. The length of the CDR3 is 14 residues. CDR1 is MGHDK and CDR2 is SYGVNS in the germline V gene. CDR3 in amino acids: CASSGLFGPYGYTF. The CDR3 DNA reads as TGTGCCAGCAGTGGACTGTTTGGTCCCTATGGCTACACCTTC.

V is TRBV2 and J is TRBJ1-5, with D uncertain. CDR1 is SNHLY, CDR2 FYNNEI, per germline. This CDR3 contains 13 residues. The V end lost 7 bases, the J end lost 1 base, and 8 bases lay between the germline ends. The CDR3 sequence: CASILDSNQPQHF. In DNA form, the CDR3 reads TGTGCCAGCATCCTCGACAGCAATCAGCCCCAGCATTTT.

At least ten counts were recorded for this clonotype. The chain recombines TRBV29-1 with TRBJ2-7; no reliable D call. The germline V gene has CDR1 SQVTM and CDR2 ANQGSEA. The CDR3 extends over 12 amino acids. V dropped 4 bases and J dropped 3 bases, with 10 bases sitting between them. CDR3 amino acids: CSVVRPDYEQYF. DNA for the CDR3: TGCAGCGTTGTGCGTCCTGACTACGAGCAGTACTTC.

The rearrangement joins TRBV6-1 to TRBJ2-1; 7 bases map to TRBD2. The better agreement between TRBJ2-7 and the DNA end casts doubt on the J call. There are 15 residues in the CDR3. From germline, CDR1 is MNHNS and CDR2 SASEGT. For the CDR3, the DNA is TGTGCCATAAACCAGGCGGGGGTCCCCTACAATGAGCAGTACTTC. It is translated as CAINQAGVPYNEQYF.

This clonotype was counted between two and nine times. The CDR3 DNA sequence: TGCAGTGCCCCTGGGGCGGGGGGGAAGAGGGAGACCCAGTACTTC. Translation: CSAPGAGGKRETQYF. This chain links TRBV20-1 with TRBJ2-5; 9 bases match TRBD2. The V and J ends lost 6 bases and 5 bases, in that order; junction bases with no gene match: 13. This CDR3 has 15 residues. Per germline, CDR1 DFQATT and CDR2 SNEGSKA (reference sequence).

V and J are TRBV29-1 and TRBJ1-2; possibly TRBD1 for D (5 bases). This CDR3 has 12 residues. The V gene's germline CDR1 is SQVTM and CDR2 ANQGSEA. V dropped 4 bases and J dropped 8 bases, with 14 bases sitting between them. CDR3 amino acids: CSVGDPMPGYTF. Written as DNA, the CDR3 is TGCAGCGTTGGGGACCCAATGCCAGGCTACACCTTC.